One sample yielded the 30 T cell receptor delta chains listed below, sequenced in a study of gammadelta T cells in human blood. TCRdb reanalyzed the RT-PCR reads using CATT. The data contain 1,500 to 2,000 delta-chain clones, around 8% of them seen just once; the ten biggest clones take up about 4.3%. Sequenced material: non-Vgamma9Vdelta2 gamma-delta T cells from infant blood. Receptor source: a human donor.

By frequency in the sample, this clone is medium-sized. The V gene is TRDV1, the J gene TRDJ1; the match to TRDD3 covers 13 bases. Germline CDR1 and CDR2: TSWWSYY and QGS. This CDR3 comprises 25 residues. Trimming took 0 bases from V and 0 from J; bases not matched to a gene: 25. This CDR3 reads CALGELRSSPLILGDTLINTDKLIF. In DNA, the CDR3 is TGTGCTCTTGGGGAACTTCGGTCATCCCCGCTCATACTGGGGGATACGCTGATCAACACCGATAAACTCATCTTT.

This clone qualifies as medium-sized (0.01 to 0.1%). This chain joins TRDV1 and TRDJ1; TRDD2 agrees at 7 bases. The length of the CDR3 is 20 residues. Per germline, CDR1 TSWWSYY and CDR2 QGS. V shed 2 bases and J 0 bases; nucleotides not matched to a gene: 18. The CDR3 DNA sequence: TGTGCTCTTGGGGAATGTCATTTCCTACATGACCTGGATTACACCGATAAACTCATCTTT. It is translated as CALGECHFLHDLDYTDKLIF.

By share, this clone counts as medium-sized. This rearrangement joins TRDV1 to TRDJ1, with 8 nucleotides matching TRDD3. With 6 bases clipped from V and 0 bases from J, the junction kept 12 bases outside the gene matches. Germline V gives CDR1 TSWWSYY, CDR2 QGS. The CDR3 spans 17 residues. CDR3 protein: CALGWIPKGDNTDKLIF. CDR3 DNA sequence: TGTGCTCTTGGCTGGATTCCTAAGGGGGATAACACCGATAAACTCATCTTT.

By share of the sample, this clone is large. The chain combines TRDV1 with TRDJ1, with a weak D call TRDD3 (5 bases). The V end was cut by 2 bases, the J end by 1 base, with 17 bases between. Germline CDR1 and CDR2: TSWWSYY and QGS. CDR3 length: 17 residues. CDR3 amino acids: CALGERRGRLPTDKLIF. The CDR3 DNA reads as TGTGCTCTTGGGGAAAGAAGGGGACGACTACCCACCGATAAACTCATCTTT.

This clone ranks as medium-sized (0.01 to 0.1%). This rearrangement joins TRDV1 to TRDJ1, with unresolved D. V was shortened by 4 bases and J by 7 bases, with 19 bases between the two germline ends. Germline-derived CDR1 and CDR2 are TSWWSYY and QGS. The CDR3 length is 15 residues. CDR3 sequence: CALGAAVAGVAKLIF. CDR3 sequence (DNA): TGTGCTCTTGGGGCCGCCGTCGCCGGGGTGGCTAAACTCATCTTT.

This clone ranks as medium-sized. This chain joins TRDV3 and TRDJ1; D might be TRDD3 (5 bases). The V and J ends lost 1 base and 0 bases respectively, with 18 bases between them. The germline gives CDR1 TVYSNPD, CDR2 GDNSRS (reference sequence). The CDR3 covers 16 residues. The CDR3 nucleotides are TGTGCCTTTAAAGTATGGGGCCCGACTTACACCGATAAACTCATCTTT. Protein product: CAFKVWGPTYTDKLIF.

This clone counts as large. The rearrangement links TRAV38-2/DV8 to TRDJ1; 11 bases agree with TRDD3. This CDR3 comprises 20 residues. V lost 4 bases, J lost 0 bases, and 17 bases stayed unmatched. Germline CDR1 is TSESDYY and CDR2 is QEAYKQQN. The CDR3 spells CAYRGGRHWGIIRYTDKLIF. The CDR3 DNA is TGTGCTTATAGGGGCGGTCGACACTGGGGGATAATAAGGTACACCGATAAACTCATCTTT.

This clone was seen a few times. The chain recombines TRDV2 with TRDJ3, with 7 bases that match TRDD3. Germline CDR1 is GEAIGNYY and CDR2 is EKD. This CDR3 is 16 amino acids long. V dropped 3 bases and J dropped 0; count of bases not matched to a gene: 1. The CDR3: CACDWGSSWDTRQMFF. CDR3 nucleotides: TGTGCCTGTGACTGGGGGAGCTCCTGGGACACCCGACAGATGTTTTTC.

This clone is judged medium-sized (0.01 to 0.1%). The J gene is TRDJ1, the V gene TRDV1; 8 positions match TRDD3. V lost 9 bases, J lost 2 bases, and 20 bases stayed unmatched. CDR3 size: 18 residues. From germline, CDR1 is TSWWSYY and CDR2 QGS. The CDR3 sequence is CALARSRVLGVKTDKLIF. The CDR3 DNA reads as TGTGCTCTAGCCCGTTCGAGGGTACTGGGGGTAAAGACCGATAAACTCATCTTT.

V and J are TRDV1 and TRDJ1, with 12 bases that match TRDD3. CDR1 and CDR2 from the germline V gene are TSWWSYY and QGS. This CDR3 comprises 24 residues. The V segment lost 5 bases and the J segment 0 bases; nucleotides outside the gene matches: 28. The CDR3 sequence: CALGNGHSLYWGIHISLYTDKLIF. The CDR3 coding sequence is TGTGCTCTTGGGAATGGCCATTCACTTTACTGGGGGATACACATTTCCTTGTACACCGATAAACTCATCTTT.

By share, this clone ranks as large (0.1 to 1%). The chain employs TRDV1 and TRDJ1; no clear D. This CDR3 is 18 amino acids long. The V end lost 6 bases, the J end lost 7 bases, and 30 bases lay between the germline ends. Per the germline V gene, CDR1 is TSWWSYY and CDR2 is QGS. Here the CDR3 DNA reads TGTGCTCTTGGCCTGTTCCGCCCTAAGCCCATGAGCGAATCTAAACTCATCTTT. It encodes CALGLFRPKPMSESKLIF.

The chain combines TRDV1 with TRDJ1; 9 bases fit TRDD2. CDR3 size: 19 residues. The V and J ends lost 3 bases and 3 bases, in that order; junction bases with no gene match: 17. Looked up from germline, CDR1 is TSWWSYY and CDR2 is QGS. The CDR3 sequence is CALGEPSLPTLRGADKLIF. CDR3 coding DNA: TGTGCTCTTGGGGAGCCCAGCCTTCCTACCCTTCGGGGGGCCGATAAACTCATCTTT.

By proportion, this clone is large (0.1 to 1%). The same CDR3 also results from other DNA sequences found in this sample. V is TRDV1 and J is TRDJ1, with TRDD2 matching 9 bases. Germline V gives CDR1 TSWWSYY, CDR2 QGS. This CDR3 comprises 24 residues. J lost 0 bases, V lost 2 bases, and 28 bases had no gene match. In nucleotides, the CDR3 is TGTGCTCTTGGGGAAATTCCCCCGGCCTTCCTACGAGTTCGGTCATTACTTGACACCGATAAACTCATCTTT. Its protein product is CALGEIPPAFLRVRSLLDTDKLIF.

The sample holds a few counts of this clone. The rearrangement links TRDV1 to TRDJ1; 7 bases match TRDD3. The germline V gene encodes CDR1 TSWWSYY and CDR2 QGS. The CDR3 contains 20 residues. J was trimmed by 5 bases and V by 0 bases; bases with no gene match: 21. The CDR3 DNA follows: TGTGCTCTTGGGGAACTAAGAAGGCCATTACCGTACTGGGGTACGGATAAACTCATCTTT. Its protein product is CALGELRRPLPYWGTDKLIF.

This clone ranks as medium-sized. The rearrangement uses TRDV1 and TRDJ1; 9 positions agree with TRDD3. Trimming at V came to 1 base and at J to 8 bases, leaving 29 bases not matched to a gene. Germline CDR1 is TSWWSYY and CDR2 is QGS. The CDR3 totals 22 residues. The CDR3 region has the DNA TGTGCTCTTGGGGAACGGGAGGATGGATTCCGTATAACTGGGGGACCCGACGGGAAACTCATCTTT. This codes for CALGEREDGFRITGGPDGKLIF.

With regard to this clone: Being one base from a much bigger clone, this may be a read error. The genes are TRDV1 and TRDJ1, with 12 bases aligning to TRDD3. The CDR3 is 24 amino acids. V gave up 1 base and J gave up 0 bases; unmatched junction bases: 24. The germline CDR1 and CDR2 sequences are TSWWSYY and QGS. In DNA, the CDR3 is TGTGCTCTTGGGGAACCAGGGTGGCGTACTGGGGGATACACTAAGAGTCGGTACACCGATAAACTCATCTTT. Translated: CALGEPGWRTGGYTKSRYTDKLIF.

Regarding this clone: This may be a read error: a much more frequent sequence differs by one nucleotide. Other DNA variants within this sample encode the same CDR3. The chain combines TRDV3 with TRDJ1, with D perhaps matching TRDD3 (6 bases). The CDR3 sequence is 18 residues long. Germline assignment: CDR1 TVYSNPD and CDR2 GDNSRS (reference sequence). The V end was cut by 5 bases, the J end by 0 bases, with 28 bases between. CDR3 bases: TGTGCCCTAAGCGCCTGTACGACCTGGGGTGGGTACACCGATAAACTCATCTTT. It specifies CALSACTTWGGYTDKLIF.

This clone is deemed medium-sized. The rearrangement joins TRDV1 to TRDJ1, with TRDD3 matching over 9 bases. Germline V gene data show CDR1 as TSWWSYY and CDR2 as QGS. The CDR3 has 23 amino acids. Losses at the gene ends were 2 bases for V and 0 bases for J; bases not matched to a gene: 25. CDR3 nucleotide sequence: TGTGCTCTTGGGGAATTCACCCCTACGGTCATAGTGGGGGATATCCTGTACACCGATAAACTCATCTTT. Residues: CALGEFTPTVIVGDILYTDKLIF.

This clone is judged large (0.1 to 1%). The chain joins TRDV1 to TRDJ1; D is possibly TRDD2 or TRDD3 (6 bases each). The CDR3 totals 18 residues. Germline V gene lookup returns CDR1 TSWWSYY and CDR2 QGS. V lost 2 bases and J lost 6, with 25 bases in between. Here the CDR3 DNA reads TGTGCTCTTGGGGAAAACAGTCCTACGGGTGGGATATCGTATAAACTCATCTTT. This codes for CALGENSPTGGISYKLIF.

This clone is large. The V gene is TRDV1, the J gene TRDJ1; 9 nucleotides agree with TRDD3. CDR1 TSWWSYY and CDR2 QGS come from the germline V gene. The CDR3 covers 21 residues. V was clipped by 1 base and J by 4 bases; unmatched bases: 22. The CDR3 here is CALGEHSYGGLLGEPRDKLIF. The CDR3 bases are TGTGCTCTTGGGGAACATTCCTACGGCGGATTACTGGGGGAGCCTCGCGATAAACTCATCTTT.

In its sample, this clone was seen a few times. A much larger clone sits a single nucleotide away, making a read error possible. At the DNA level, this CDR3 is encoded by other sequences in the same sample as well. This chain joins TRDV1 and TRDJ2; D remains unclear. CDR1 is TSWWSYY and CDR2 is QGS in the germline V gene. The CDR3 spans 19 residues. With 0 bases removed from V and 5 bases from J, the gap between germline ends came to 22 bases. CDR3 DNA sequence: TGTGCTCTTGGGGAACTATTATCGAATACACTTATTAAAACAGCACAACTCTTCTTT. Translating gives CALGELLSNTLIKTAQLFF.

This clone is labeled medium-sized. V usage is TRDV3 and J usage is TRDJ1, with 7 bases fitting TRDD3. From germline, CDR1 is TVYSNPD and CDR2 GDNSRS (reference sequence). V shed 3 bases, J shed 0 bases, and the junction held 25 bases outside the gene matches. The CDR3 is 20 residues long. CDR3 DNA: TGTGCCTTCAAACCCCAAAATCCCGGTACTGGGGATCCGTACACCGATAAACTCATCTTT. This sequence encodes CAFKPQNPGTGDPYTDKLIF. The whole variable domain, filled in from reference TRDV3 and TRDJ1, reads CDKVTQSSPDQTVASGSEVVLLCTYDTVYSNPDLFWYRIRPDYSFQFVFYGDNSRSEGADFTQGRFSVKHILTQKAFHLVISPVRTEDSATYYCAFKPQNPGTGDPYTDKLIFGKGTRVTVEP.

By frequency in the sample, this clone is medium-sized. The rearrangement joins TRDV1 to TRDJ1; the D gene is possibly TRDD1 (5 bases). The germline CDR1 and CDR2 sequences are TSWWSYY and QGS. CDR3 length: 16 amino acids. V lost 1 base and J lost 0, with 12 bases in between. The CDR3 spells CALGERNFCYTDKLIF. The CDR3 DNA reads TGTGCTCTTGGGGAACGAAATTTTTGCTACACCGATAAACTCATCTTT.

The V gene is TRDV1, the J gene TRDJ1, with TRDD3 as a possible D gene (5 bases). The CDR3 has 17 residues. V shed 3 bases and J shed 4 bases, with 21 bases lying between them. The V gene's germline CDR1 is TSWWSYY and CDR2 QGS. In DNA form, the CDR3 reads TGTGCTCTTGGGGAGACTGGAATACGGGGCTTGGTCGATAAACTCATCTTT. It encodes CALGETGIRGLVDKLIF.

This clone was picked up a small number of times. V and J are TRDV1 and TRDJ1, with TRDD3 matching 8 bases. Germline V gives CDR1 TSWWSYY, CDR2 QGS. This CDR3 is built from 22 residues. Unmatched junction bases numbered 25, after V lost 0 bases and J lost 4 bases. For the CDR3, the DNA is TGTGCTCTTGGGGAACTCTATCCTACGAGCCCCTGGGGGACGGGCCCTATCGATAAACTCATCTTT. It codes for CALGELYPTSPWGTGPIDKLIF.

This chain links TRDV1 with TRDJ3; maybe TRDD3 (8 bases). V gave up 3 bases and J gave up 1 base, with 37 bases separating them. Germline V gene sequence: CDR1 TSWWSYY, CDR2 QGS. The CDR3 sequence is 26 residues long. CDR3 sequence (DNA): TGTGCTCTTGGGGACGGCCTTCCTGTTACTGGGGGCCCCTGGTTTGGGGTTTCCTGGGACACCCGACAGATGTTTTTC. Translating it yields CALGDGLPVTGGPWFGVSWDTRQMFF.

By frequency in the sample, this clone is medium-sized. V and J are TRDV1 and TRDJ1; 7 bases fit TRDD3. The germline V gene encodes CDR1 TSWWSYY and CDR2 QGS. CDR3 length: 23 amino acids. The junction had 30 bases not matched to a gene; V was cut back by 2 bases and J by 3 bases. The CDR3 reads CALGEIRNFLPNYWGYGPDKLIF. The CDR3, as DNA: TGTGCTCTTGGGGAAATCAGAAATTTTCTTCCGAATTACTGGGGATATGGACCCGATAAACTCATCTTT.

On this clone itself: A much bigger clone sits one base away, suggesting this may be a read error. J is TRDJ1 and V is TRDV1; 11 bases align to TRDD3. After removal of 0 bases from V and 3 bases from J, the junction contained 27 bases not matched to a gene. CDR1 and CDR2 from the germline V gene are TSWWSYY and QGS. The CDR3 runs to 24 residues. CDR3 nucleotide sequence: TGTGCTCTTGGGGAACTAGTCCCTGCCTACTTTGACGCGTACTGGGGGATAAGGTCCGATAAACTCATCTTT. Protein: CALGELVPAYFDAYWGIRSDKLIF.

This clone was recorded a few times. The chain uses TRDV3 and TRDJ1, with 8 bases fitting TRDD3. The trim removed 3 bases at V and 6 bases at J, leaving 15 bases unmatched. The CDR3 is 15 residues long. CDR1 is TVYSNPD, CDR2 GDNSRS, per germline (reference sequence). As DNA, the CDR3 is TGTGCCTTACCGACTTACTGGGGGCTATCCCATAAACTCATCTTT. Residues: CALPTYWGLSHKLIF.

Turning to this clone: A much larger clone sits a single nucleotide away, making a read error possible. This rearrangement joins TRDV1 to TRDJ1, with D hard to call. Germline V gives CDR1 TSWWSYY, CDR2 QGS. Trimming cost V 2 bases and J 1 base, with 14 bases left between them. The CDR3 is 16 amino acids. The CDR3 region is CALGEICGLPTDKLIF. The CDR3 DNA reads as TGTGCTCTTGGGGAAATATGCGGTCTCCCCACCGATAAACTCATCTTT.